This entry describes one T cell receptor beta chain. No antigen is known for it. The length of the CDR3 is 15 residues. CDR1 is ENHRY and CDR2 is SYGVKD in the germline V gene. The sample comes from a study of T cells expressing NK-cell markers. Across the study: One of the eight sequenced donors was seronegative, whereas the other seven were HCMV-seropositive. Findings of the study overall: Unclear, still, was the HCMV specificity of the expanded NKG2C+ T cell clones. The contribution of dominant NKG2C+ clonotypes to CD8+ T cells in five to seven donors was roughly 1.0-7.0%.

TCRdb re-called the 5' RACE reads and catalogs CDR3 proteins one per entry, DNA excluded. The sample data list 450,000 to 600,000 distinct CDR3 sequences. V is TRBV10-3 and J is TRBJ1-6. This receptor was identified in a man aged 18 to 29 in good health. The sample was blood T cells: a sorted CD56 or NKG2C T cell subset, CD4+ or CD8+ T cells, or bulk PBMC T cells (not recorded which). The CDR3 here is CAISTTGNNNSPLHF.